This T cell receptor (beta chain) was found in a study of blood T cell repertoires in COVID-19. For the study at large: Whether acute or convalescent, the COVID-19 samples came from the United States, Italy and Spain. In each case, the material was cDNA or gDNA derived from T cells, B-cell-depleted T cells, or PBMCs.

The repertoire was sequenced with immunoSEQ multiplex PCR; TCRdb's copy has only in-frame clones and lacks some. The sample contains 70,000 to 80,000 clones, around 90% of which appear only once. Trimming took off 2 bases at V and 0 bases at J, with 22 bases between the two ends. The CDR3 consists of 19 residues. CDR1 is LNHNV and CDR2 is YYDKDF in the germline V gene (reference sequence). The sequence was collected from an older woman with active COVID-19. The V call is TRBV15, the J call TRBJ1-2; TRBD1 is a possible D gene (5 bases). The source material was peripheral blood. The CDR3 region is CATSRPLGPGLSSNYGYTF. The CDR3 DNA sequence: TGTGCCACCAGCAGACCACTGGGGCCGGGACTTTCCTCTAACTATGGCTACACCTTC.